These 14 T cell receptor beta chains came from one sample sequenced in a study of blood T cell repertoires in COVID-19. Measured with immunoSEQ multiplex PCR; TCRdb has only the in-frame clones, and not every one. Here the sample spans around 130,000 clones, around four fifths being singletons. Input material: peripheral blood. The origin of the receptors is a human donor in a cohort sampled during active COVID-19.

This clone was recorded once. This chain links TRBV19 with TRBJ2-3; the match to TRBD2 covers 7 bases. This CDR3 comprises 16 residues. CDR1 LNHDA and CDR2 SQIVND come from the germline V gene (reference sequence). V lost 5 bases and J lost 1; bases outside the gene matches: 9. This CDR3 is CASSDERGRGTDTQYF. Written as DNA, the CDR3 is TGTGCCAGTAGTGACGAGCGGGGACGGGGCACAGATACGCAGTATTTT.

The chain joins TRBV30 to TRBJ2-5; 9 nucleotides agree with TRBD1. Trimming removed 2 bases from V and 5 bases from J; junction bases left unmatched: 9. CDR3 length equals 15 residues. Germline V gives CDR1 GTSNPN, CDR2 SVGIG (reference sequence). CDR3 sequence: CAWSPTGGELETQYF. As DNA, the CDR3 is TGTGCCTGGAGTCCGACAGGGGGGGAGCTGGAGACCCAGTACTTC.

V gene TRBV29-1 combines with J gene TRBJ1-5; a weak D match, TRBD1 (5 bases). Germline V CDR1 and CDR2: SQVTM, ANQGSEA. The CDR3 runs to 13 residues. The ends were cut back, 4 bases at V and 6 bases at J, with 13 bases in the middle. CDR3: CSVVLGRGQPQHF. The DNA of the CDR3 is TGCAGCGTTGTCCTTGGGAGGGGTCAGCCCCAGCATTTT.

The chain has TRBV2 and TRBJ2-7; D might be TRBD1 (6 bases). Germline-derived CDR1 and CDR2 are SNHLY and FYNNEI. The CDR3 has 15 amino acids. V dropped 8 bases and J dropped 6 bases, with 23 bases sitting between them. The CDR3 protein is CASPPQGSMYGEQYF. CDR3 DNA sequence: TGTGCCAGCCCCCCCCAGGGGTCTATGTACGGCGAGCAGTACTTC.

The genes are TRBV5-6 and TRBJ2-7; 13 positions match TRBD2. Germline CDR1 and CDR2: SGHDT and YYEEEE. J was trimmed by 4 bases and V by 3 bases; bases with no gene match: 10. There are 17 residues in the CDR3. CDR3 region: CASSSETSGGAVYEQYF. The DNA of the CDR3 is TGTGCCAGCAGCTCGGAAACTAGCGGGGGGGCCGTGTACGAGCAGTACTTC.

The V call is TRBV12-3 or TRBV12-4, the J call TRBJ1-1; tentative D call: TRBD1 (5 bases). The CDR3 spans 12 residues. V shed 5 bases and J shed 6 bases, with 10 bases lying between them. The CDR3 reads CASSPQVAEAFF. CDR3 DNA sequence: TGTGCCAGCAGTCCACAGGTAGCTGAAGCTTTCTTT.

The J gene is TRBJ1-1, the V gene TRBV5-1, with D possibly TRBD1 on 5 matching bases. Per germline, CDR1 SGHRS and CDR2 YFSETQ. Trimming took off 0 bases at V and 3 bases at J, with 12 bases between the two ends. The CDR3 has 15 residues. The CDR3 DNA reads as TGCGCCAGCAGCTTGGCCAGTGGGGCATACACTGAAGCTTTCTTT. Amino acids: CASSLASGAYTEAFF. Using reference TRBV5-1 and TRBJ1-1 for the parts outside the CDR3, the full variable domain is KAGVTQTPRYLIKTRGQQVTLSCSPISGHRSVSWYQQTPGQGLQFLFEYFSETQRNKGNFPGRFSGRQFSNSRSEMNVSTLELGDSALYLCASSLASGAYTEAFFGQGTRLTVV.

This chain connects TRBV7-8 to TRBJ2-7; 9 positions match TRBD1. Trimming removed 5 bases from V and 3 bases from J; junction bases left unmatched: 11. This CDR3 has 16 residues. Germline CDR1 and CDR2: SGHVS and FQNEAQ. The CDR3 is CASSPRPQGASYEQYF. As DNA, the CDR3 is TGTGCCAGCAGCCCCCGGCCACAGGGGGCGAGCTACGAGCAGTACTTC.

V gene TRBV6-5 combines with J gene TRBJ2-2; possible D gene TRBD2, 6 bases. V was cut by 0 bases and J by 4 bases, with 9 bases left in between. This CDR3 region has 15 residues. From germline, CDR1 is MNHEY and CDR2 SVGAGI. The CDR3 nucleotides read TGTGCCAGCAGTTACTCGAGGAGGGGCACCGGGGAGCTGTTTTTT. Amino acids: CASSYSRRGTGELFF.

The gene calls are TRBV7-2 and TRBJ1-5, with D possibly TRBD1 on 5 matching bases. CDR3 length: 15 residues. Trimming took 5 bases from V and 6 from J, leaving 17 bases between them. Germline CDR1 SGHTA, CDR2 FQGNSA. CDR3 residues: CASSLRGGFVQPQHF. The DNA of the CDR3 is TGTGCCAGCAGCCTGCGGGGGGGTTTTGTTCAGCCCCAGCATTTT.

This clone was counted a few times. CDR3 residues: CAWSLLPGETQYF. In DNA form, the CDR3 reads TGTGCCTGGAGTCTCTTGCCGGGAGAGACCCAGTACTTC. The V gene is TRBV30, the J gene TRBJ2-5, with D uncertain. V lost 2 bases and J 4 bases, leaving 11 bases between the germline ends. Germline V gene lookup returns CDR1 GTSNPN and CDR2 SVGIG (reference sequence). The CDR3 covers 13 residues.

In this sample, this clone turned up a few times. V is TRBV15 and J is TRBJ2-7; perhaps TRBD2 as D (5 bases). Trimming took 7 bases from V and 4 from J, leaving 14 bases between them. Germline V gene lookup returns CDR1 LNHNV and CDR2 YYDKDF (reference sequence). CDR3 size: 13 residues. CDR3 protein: CATTKPTGYEQYF. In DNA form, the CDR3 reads TGTGCCACCACAAAACCGACGGGGTACGAGCAGTACTTC.

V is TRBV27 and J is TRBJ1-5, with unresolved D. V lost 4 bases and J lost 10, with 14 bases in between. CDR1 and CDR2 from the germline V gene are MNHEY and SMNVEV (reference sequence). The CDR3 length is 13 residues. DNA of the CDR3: TGTGCCAGCAGTTGGGCGTCCAGTCTCCCCCAGCATTTT. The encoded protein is CASSWASSLPQHF.

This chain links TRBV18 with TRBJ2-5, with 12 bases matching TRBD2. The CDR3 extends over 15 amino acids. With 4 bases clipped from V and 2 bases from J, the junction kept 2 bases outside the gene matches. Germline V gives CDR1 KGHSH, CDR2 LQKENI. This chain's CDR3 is CASSRTSGVQETQYF. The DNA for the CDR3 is TGTGCCAGCTCACGGACTAGCGGGGTTCAAGAGACCCAGTACTTC.